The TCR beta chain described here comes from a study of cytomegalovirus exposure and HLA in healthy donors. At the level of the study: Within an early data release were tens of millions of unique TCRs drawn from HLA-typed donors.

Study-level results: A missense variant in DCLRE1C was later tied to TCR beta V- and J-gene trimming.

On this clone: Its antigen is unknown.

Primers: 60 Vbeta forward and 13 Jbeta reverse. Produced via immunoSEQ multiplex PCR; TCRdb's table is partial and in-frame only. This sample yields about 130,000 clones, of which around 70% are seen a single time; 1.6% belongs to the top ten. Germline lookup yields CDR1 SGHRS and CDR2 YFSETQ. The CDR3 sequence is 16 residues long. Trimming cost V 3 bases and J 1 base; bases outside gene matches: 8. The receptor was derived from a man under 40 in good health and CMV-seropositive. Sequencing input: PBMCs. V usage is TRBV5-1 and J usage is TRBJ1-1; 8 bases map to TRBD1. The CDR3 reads CASSSRQGRKNTEAFF. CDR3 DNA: TGCGCCAGCAGCTCCCGACAGGGGCGCAAGAACACTGAAGCTTTCTTT.